A selection of T cell receptor beta chains follows, all from one sample in a study of T cell responses to AZD1222 COVID-19 vaccine. Only in-frame clones appear in the TCRdb table, and some are missing; sequencing was by immunoSEQ multiplex PCR. The sample has some 150,000 clones, about 88% seen once. The sample consisted of peripheral blood, taken on day 0 of AZD1222 vaccination. The receptors shown here come from an adult in good health. Both conserved end residues are part of each CDR3. Fields, in order: CDR3 protein, CDR3 DNA, J gene, V gene, clone size, D gene. The D gene is left open where the match is weak. The size entry is marked missing in some rows and otherwise reads once, few, many or a size class.

CDR3aa: CASSHLGGPVRTEAFF
CDR3nt: TGTGCCAGTAGCCACTTAGGTGGACCCGTTAGGACTGAAGCTTTCTTT
j_gene: TRBJ1-1
v_gene: TRBV19
abundance: NA
d_gene: NA

CDR3aa: CASSERGEPSQPQHF
CDR3nt: TGTGCCAGCAGTGAGAGGGGGGAACCCTCCCAGCCCCAGCATTTT
j_gene: TRBJ1-5
v_gene: TRBV2
abundance: NA
d_gene: NA

CDR3aa: CASSLSGNTIYF
CDR3nt: TGTGCCAGCAGTCTGAGTGGAAACACCATATATTTT
j_gene: TRBJ1-3
v_gene: TRBV5-8
abundance: NA
d_gene: NA

CDR3aa: CASSLQGALGYTF
CDR3nt: TGTGCCAGCAGCCTACAGGGGGCGCTTGGCTACACCTTC
j_gene: TRBJ1-2
v_gene: TRBV3-1/TRBV3-2
abundance: NA
d_gene: TRBD1

CDR3aa: CASTPWTGANTEAFF
CDR3nt: TGTGCCAGTACTCCCTGGACAGGGGCTAACACTGAAGCTTTCTTT
j_gene: TRBJ1-1
v_gene: TRBV19
abundance: NA
d_gene: TRBD1

CDR3aa: CASSLTTIPGELFF
CDR3nt: TGTGCCAGCAGTTTAACGACGATCCCCGGGGAGCTGTTTTTT
j_gene: TRBJ2-2
v_gene: TRBV27
abundance: NA
d_gene: NA

CDR3aa: CASSEVAGANTGELFF
CDR3nt: TGCGCCAGCAGTGAGGTAGCGGGGGCGAACACCGGGGAGCTGTTTTTT
j_gene: TRBJ2-2
v_gene: TRBV10-1
abundance: once
d_gene: TRBD2

CDR3aa: CATSTLPGTGGVNGQPQHF
CDR3nt: TGTGCCACCAGCACCCTACCTGGGACAGGGGGCGTTAATGGACAGCCCCAGCATTTT
j_gene: TRBJ1-5
v_gene: TRBV15
abundance: NA
d_gene: TRBD1

CDR3aa: CASSSRVSGELFF
CDR3nt: TGTGCCAGCAGTTCCCGGGTCTCCGGGGAGCTGTTTTTT
j_gene: TRBJ2-2
v_gene: TRBV12-3/TRBV12-4
abundance: NA
d_gene: NA

CDR3aa: CASSGTWGGVGNTIYF
CDR3nt: TGTGCCAGCAGTGGGACTTGGGGGGGCGTCGGAAACACCATATATTTT
j_gene: TRBJ1-3
v_gene: TRBV2
abundance: once
d_gene: NA

CDR3aa: CASSLWDRGLGTYGYTF
CDR3nt: TGTGCCAGCAGTTTATGGGACAGGGGGCTCGGAACGTATGGCTACACCTTC
j_gene: TRBJ1-2
v_gene: TRBV27
abundance: NA
d_gene: TRBD1

CDR3aa: CAIERPANYGYTF
CDR3nt: TGTGCCATAGAGAGACCCGCTAACTATGGCTACACCTTC
j_gene: TRBJ1-2
v_gene: TRBV2
abundance: NA
d_gene: NA

CDR3aa: CASSWGGSSYNEQFF
CDR3nt: TGTGCCAGCAGCTGGGGGGGAAGCTCCTACAATGAGCAGTTCTTC
j_gene: TRBJ2-1
v_gene: TRBV7-3
abundance: NA
d_gene: TRBD2

CDR3aa: CASSLVRGNTIYF
CDR3nt: TGTGCCAGCAGCTTAGTTAGGGGAAACACCATATATTTT
j_gene: TRBJ1-3
v_gene: TRBV7-2
abundance: NA
d_gene: NA

CDR3aa: CASSLLQGWGYGYTF
CDR3nt: TGCGCCAGCAGCTTACTACAGGGCTGGGGCTATGGCTACACCTTC
j_gene: TRBJ1-2
v_gene: TRBV5-1
abundance: NA
d_gene: NA

CDR3aa: CASSLWGNSNQPQHF
CDR3nt: TGTGCCAGCAGCTTGTGGGGAAATAGCAATCAGCCCCAGCATTTT
j_gene: TRBJ1-5
v_gene: TRBV7-2
abundance: NA
d_gene: NA

CDR3aa: CASSAGKNIQYF
CDR3nt: TGTGCCAGCAGTGCCGGAAAAAACATTCAGTACTTC
j_gene: TRBJ2-4
v_gene: TRBV2
abundance: NA
d_gene: NA

CDR3aa: CASSYSGTREEFF
CDR3nt: TGTGCCAGCAGCTATTCCGGGACTCGGGAGGAGTTCTTT
j_gene: TRBJ1-1
v_gene: TRBV6-2/TRBV6-3
abundance: few
d_gene: NA

CDR3aa: CASSARPEDTIYF
CDR3nt: TGTGCCAGCAGCGCCCGCCCCGAGGACACCATATATTTT
j_gene: TRBJ1-3
v_gene: TRBV11-3
abundance: medium-sized
d_gene: NA

CDR3aa: CASSTGSNYGYTF
CDR3nt: TGTGCCAGTAGTACCGGGTCCAACTATGGCTACACCTTC
j_gene: TRBJ1-2
v_gene: TRBV19
abundance: NA
d_gene: NA

CDR3aa: CASSQDGDRAGELFF
CDR3nt: TGCGCCAGCAGCCAAGATGGGGACAGGGCCGGGGAGCTGTTTTTT
j_gene: TRBJ2-2
v_gene: TRBV4-3
abundance: few
d_gene: TRBD1

CDR3aa: CASKTRALSTDTQYF
CDR3nt: TGTGCCAGCAAAACCCGGGCACTCAGCACAGATACGCAGTATTTT
j_gene: TRBJ2-3
v_gene: TRBV28
abundance: NA
d_gene: NA

CDR3aa: CASITSPGTNTEAFF
CDR3nt: TGTGCCAGCATCACATCCCCCGGGACAAACACTGAAGCTTTCTTT
j_gene: TRBJ1-1
v_gene: TRBV28
abundance: NA
d_gene: NA

CDR3aa: CASSQDGGTGNQPQHF
CDR3nt: TGCGCCAGCAGCCAAGATGGGGGGACGGGCAATCAGCCCCAGCATTTT
j_gene: TRBJ1-5
v_gene: TRBV4-3
abundance: NA
d_gene: NA

CDR3aa: CASGLLQGSEQYF
CDR3nt: TGTGCCAGCGGATTATTACAGGGTAGCGAGCAGTACTTC
j_gene: TRBJ2-7
v_gene: TRBV6-5
abundance: NA
d_gene: NA

CDR3aa: CASSPLAGYNEQFF
CDR3nt: TGTGCCAGCAGCCCACTAGCGGGGTACAATGAGCAGTTCTTC
j_gene: TRBJ2-1
v_gene: TRBV11-2
abundance: NA
d_gene: TRBD2

CDR3aa: CASSPSSPTIGEKLFF
CDR3nt: TGTGCCAGCTCGCCGTCCTCCCCGACGATCGGTGAAAAACTGTTTTTT
j_gene: TRBJ1-4
v_gene: TRBV18
abundance: NA
d_gene: NA

CDR3aa: CASSLDGRGYNEQFF
CDR3nt: TGTGCCAGCAGCTTAGACGGGAGGGGATACAATGAGCAGTTCTTC
j_gene: TRBJ2-1
v_gene: TRBV7-9
abundance: NA
d_gene: TRBD2

CDR3aa: CASSERNSNQPQHF
CDR3nt: TGTGCCAGCAGTGAGCGTAATAGCAATCAGCCCCAGCATTTT
j_gene: TRBJ1-5
v_gene: TRBV5-4
abundance: once
d_gene: NA

CDR3aa: CASSLVTAGKGYGYTF
CDR3nt: TGTGCCAGCAGCTTGGTGACGGCAGGGAAGGGCTATGGCTACACCTTC
j_gene: TRBJ1-2
v_gene: TRBV5-6
abundance: NA
d_gene: NA

CDR3aa: CASSDNGGVGSPLHF
CDR3nt: TGTGCCAGCAGCGATAATGGGGGAGTTGGGTCACCCCTCCACTTT
j_gene: TRBJ1-6
v_gene: TRBV7-9
abundance: NA
d_gene: NA

CDR3aa: CASSLATGGQYGYTF
CDR3nt: TGTGCCAGCAGCTTGGCGACAGGGGGCCAGTATGGCTACACCTTC
j_gene: TRBJ1-2
v_gene: TRBV5-5
abundance: NA
d_gene: TRBD1

CDR3aa: CASSLVTPSGANVLTF
CDR3nt: TGTGCCAGCAGTTTGGTCACCCCCTCTGGGGCCAACGTCCTGACTTTC
j_gene: TRBJ2-6
v_gene: TRBV27
abundance: NA
d_gene: NA

CDR3aa: CASSITTANTEAFF
CDR3nt: TGTGCCAGTAGTATCACGACAGCGAACACTGAAGCTTTCTTT
j_gene: TRBJ1-1
v_gene: TRBV19
abundance: NA
d_gene: NA

CDR3aa: CATRSSSGNTGELFF
CDR3nt: TGTGCCACCCGCAGTTCTAGCGGGAACACCGGGGAGCTGTTTTTT
j_gene: TRBJ2-2
v_gene: TRBV28
abundance: NA
d_gene: TRBD2

CDR3aa: CASSSTGNQPQHF
CDR3nt: TGTGCCAGCAGTTCGACAGGGAATCAGCCCCAGCATTTT
j_gene: TRBJ1-5
v_gene: TRBV27
abundance: NA
d_gene: TRBD1

CDR3aa: CASSVGATAYGYTF
CDR3nt: TGTGCCAGCAGCGTAGGAGCAACAGCCTATGGCTACACCTTC
j_gene: TRBJ1-2
v_gene: TRBV9
abundance: NA
d_gene: NA

CDR3aa: CASTNRWGEAFF
CDR3nt: TGTGCCAGCACCAATAGGTGGGGTGAAGCTTTCTTT
j_gene: TRBJ1-1
v_gene: TRBV12-3/TRBV12-4
abundance: NA
d_gene: NA

CDR3aa: CASGTSEDTQYF
CDR3nt: TGCGCCAGCGGGACTAGCGAGGATACGCAGTATTTT
j_gene: TRBJ2-3
v_gene: TRBV10-2
abundance: NA
d_gene: TRBD2

CDR3aa: CASKGNRGESTEAFF
CDR3nt: TGTGCCAGCAAGGGGAATAGGGGAGAGAGCACTGAAGCTTTCTTT
j_gene: TRBJ1-1
v_gene: TRBV6-5
abundance: NA
d_gene: NA

CDR3aa: CASSVGGVDNEKLFF
CDR3nt: TGTGCCAGCAGCGTAGGGGGAGTCGATAATGAAAAACTGTTTTTT
j_gene: TRBJ1-4
v_gene: TRBV9
abundance: NA
d_gene: NA

CDR3aa: CASSFQGRAQPQHF
CDR3nt: TGTGCCAGCAGCTTCCAGGGTAGGGCTCAGCCCCAGCATTTT
j_gene: TRBJ1-5
v_gene: TRBV7-8
abundance: NA
d_gene: NA

CDR3aa: CASSSRQGAAAFF
CDR3nt: TGTGCCAGCAGCTCAAGACAGGGGGCGGCCGCTTTCTTT
j_gene: TRBJ1-1
v_gene: TRBV9
abundance: NA
d_gene: TRBD1

CDR3aa: CASSPSPGSSSYEQYF
CDR3nt: TGCGCCAGCAGTCCGTCCCCAGGTTCCTCATCCTACGAGCAGTACTTC
j_gene: TRBJ2-7
v_gene: TRBV23-1
abundance: NA
d_gene: NA

CDR3aa: CASSSQGEDHQPQHF
CDR3nt: TGTGCCAGCAGTTCCCAGGGGGAAGATCATCAGCCCCAGCATTTT
j_gene: TRBJ1-5
v_gene: TRBV28
abundance: NA
d_gene: TRBD1

CDR3aa: CASKATRSTQYF
CDR3nt: TGTGCCAGCAAAGCGACCCGTTCTACGCAGTATTTT
j_gene: TRBJ2-3
v_gene: TRBV28
abundance: NA
d_gene: NA

CDR3aa: CASSSDGNTEAFF
CDR3nt: TGTGCCAGCAGTAGTGACGGTAACACTGAAGCTTTCTTT
j_gene: TRBJ1-1
v_gene: TRBV6-5
abundance: NA
d_gene: NA

CDR3aa: CATSDWTGGGIGELFF
CDR3nt: TGTGCCACCAGTGACTGGACAGGGGGCGGGATCGGGGAGCTGTTTTTT
j_gene: TRBJ2-2
v_gene: TRBV24-1
abundance: NA
d_gene: TRBD1

CDR3aa: CASSLGRGFNYGYTF
CDR3nt: TGTGCCAGCAGCCTGGGACGTGGGTTTAACTATGGCTACACCTTC
j_gene: TRBJ1-2
v_gene: TRBV3-1/TRBV3-2
abundance: NA
d_gene: NA

CDR3aa: CASSLSPTPGAGELFF
CDR3nt: TGTGCCAGCAGCTTATCCCCTACTCCCGGGGCCGGGGAGCTGTTTTTT
j_gene: TRBJ2-2
v_gene: TRBV7-3
abundance: once
d_gene: NA